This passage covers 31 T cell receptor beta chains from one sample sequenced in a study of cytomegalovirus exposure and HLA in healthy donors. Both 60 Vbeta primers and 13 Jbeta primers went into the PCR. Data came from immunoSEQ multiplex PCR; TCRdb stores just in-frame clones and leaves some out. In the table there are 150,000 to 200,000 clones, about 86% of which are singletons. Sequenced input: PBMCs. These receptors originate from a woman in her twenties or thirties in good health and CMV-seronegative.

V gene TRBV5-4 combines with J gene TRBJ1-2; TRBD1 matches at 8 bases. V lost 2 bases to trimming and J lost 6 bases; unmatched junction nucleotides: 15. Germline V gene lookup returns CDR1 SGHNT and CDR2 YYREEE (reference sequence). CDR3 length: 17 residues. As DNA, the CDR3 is TGTGCCAGCAGCTTTCGACAGGGGACCTCCCCAGGGCATGGCTACACCTTC. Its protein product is CASSFRQGTSPGHGYTF.

CDR3 sequence: CASSFRGGLYGYTF. The CDR3, as DNA: TGTGCCAGCAGCTTTCGCGGGGGCCTGTATGGCTACACCTTC. The J gene is TRBJ1-2, the V gene TRBV5-6, with TRBD1 as a possible D gene (6 bases). V was cut by 2 bases and J by 5 bases, with 13 bases left in between. Germline V gene data show CDR1 as SGHDT and CDR2 as YYEEEE. The CDR3 spans 14 residues.

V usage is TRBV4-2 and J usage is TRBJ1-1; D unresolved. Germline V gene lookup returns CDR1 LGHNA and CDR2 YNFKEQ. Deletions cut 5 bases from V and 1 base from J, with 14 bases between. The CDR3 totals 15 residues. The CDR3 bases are TGTGCCAGCAGCACCGGAGCCGGCAAGAACACTGAAGCTTTCTTT. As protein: CASSTGAGKNTEAFF.

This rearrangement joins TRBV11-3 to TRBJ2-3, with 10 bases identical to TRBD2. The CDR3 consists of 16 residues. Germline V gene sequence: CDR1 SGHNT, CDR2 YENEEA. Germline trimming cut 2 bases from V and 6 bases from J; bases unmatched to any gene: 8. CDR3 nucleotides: TGTGCCAGCAGCTTACGCTCAGCGGGGGGGCTGGATACGCAGTATTTT. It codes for CASSLRSAGGLDTQYF. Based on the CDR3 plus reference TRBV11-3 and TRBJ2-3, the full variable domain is EAGVVQSPRYKIIEKKQPVAFWCNPISGHNTLYWYLQNLGQGPELLIRYENEEAVDDSQLPKDRFSAERLKGVDSTLKIQPAELGDSAVYLCASSLRSAGGLDTQYFGPGTRLTVL.

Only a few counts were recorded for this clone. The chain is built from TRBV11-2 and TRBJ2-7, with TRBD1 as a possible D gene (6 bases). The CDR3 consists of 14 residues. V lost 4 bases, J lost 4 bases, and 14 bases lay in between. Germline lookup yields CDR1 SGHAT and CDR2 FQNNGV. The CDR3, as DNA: TGTGCCAGCAGCTCCCGGGACAAAGGTTACGAGCAGTACTTC. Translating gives CASSSRDKGYEQYF.

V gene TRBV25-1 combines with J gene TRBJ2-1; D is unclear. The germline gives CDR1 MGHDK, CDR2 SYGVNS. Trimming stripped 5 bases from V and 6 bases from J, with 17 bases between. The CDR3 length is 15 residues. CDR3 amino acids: CASSSEAGVTNEQFF. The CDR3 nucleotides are TGTGCCAGCAGTTCGGAAGCCGGAGTAACCAATGAGCAGTTCTTC.

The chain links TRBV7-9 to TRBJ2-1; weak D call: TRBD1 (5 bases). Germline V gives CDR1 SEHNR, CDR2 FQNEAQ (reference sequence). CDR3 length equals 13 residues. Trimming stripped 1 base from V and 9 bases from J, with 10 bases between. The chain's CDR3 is CASSLGLQGEQFF. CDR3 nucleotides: TGTGCCAGCAGCTTAGGATTGCAGGGTGAGCAGTTCTTC.

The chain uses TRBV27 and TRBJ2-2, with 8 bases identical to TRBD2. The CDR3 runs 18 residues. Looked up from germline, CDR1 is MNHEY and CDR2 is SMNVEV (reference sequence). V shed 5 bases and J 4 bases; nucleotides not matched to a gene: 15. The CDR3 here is CASSHPQVGGAITGELFF. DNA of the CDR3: TGTGCCAGCAGTCACCCCCAGGTCGGGGGGGCCATCACCGGGGAGCTGTTTTTT.

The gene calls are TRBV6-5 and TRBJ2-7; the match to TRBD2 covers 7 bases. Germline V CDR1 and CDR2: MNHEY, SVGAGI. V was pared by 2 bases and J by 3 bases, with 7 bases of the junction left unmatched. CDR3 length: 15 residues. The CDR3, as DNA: TGTGCCAGCAGTTACGCGGCGGGAGCGATCTACGAGCAGTACTTC. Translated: CASSYAAGAIYEQYF.

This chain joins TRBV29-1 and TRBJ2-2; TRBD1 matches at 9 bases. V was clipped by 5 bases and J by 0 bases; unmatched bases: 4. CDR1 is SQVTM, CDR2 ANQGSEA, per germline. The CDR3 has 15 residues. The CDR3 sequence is CSVTGGASNTGELFF. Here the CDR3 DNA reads TGCAGCGTTACAGGGGGCGCCTCGAACACCGGGGAGCTGTTTTTT.

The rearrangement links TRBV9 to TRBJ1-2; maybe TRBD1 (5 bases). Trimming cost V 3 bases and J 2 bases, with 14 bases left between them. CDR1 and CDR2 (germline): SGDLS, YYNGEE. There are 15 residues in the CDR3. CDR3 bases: TGTGCCAGCAGCGCCCCTCAGGAGGGGAACTATGGCTACACCTTC. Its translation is CASSAPQEGNYGYTF. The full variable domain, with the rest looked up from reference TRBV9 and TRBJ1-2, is DSGVTQTPKHLITATGQRVTLRCSPRSGDLSVYWYQQSLDQGLQFLIQYYNGEERAKGNILERFSAQQFPDLHSELNLSSLELGDSALYFCASSAPQEGNYGYTFGSGTRLTVV.

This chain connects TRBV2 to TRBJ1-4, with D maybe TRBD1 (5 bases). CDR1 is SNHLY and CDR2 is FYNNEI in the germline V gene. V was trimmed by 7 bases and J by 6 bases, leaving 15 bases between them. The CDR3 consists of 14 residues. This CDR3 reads CASTPGAGYEKLFF. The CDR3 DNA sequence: TGTGCCAGCACCCCTGGGGCAGGGTATGAAAAACTGTTTTTT.

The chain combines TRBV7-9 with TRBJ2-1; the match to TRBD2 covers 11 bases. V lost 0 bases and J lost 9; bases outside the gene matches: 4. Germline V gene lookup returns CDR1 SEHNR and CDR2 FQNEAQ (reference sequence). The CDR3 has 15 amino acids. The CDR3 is CASSLALAGVGEQFF. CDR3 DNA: TGTGCCAGCAGCTTAGCACTAGCGGGAGTAGGTGAGCAGTTCTTC.

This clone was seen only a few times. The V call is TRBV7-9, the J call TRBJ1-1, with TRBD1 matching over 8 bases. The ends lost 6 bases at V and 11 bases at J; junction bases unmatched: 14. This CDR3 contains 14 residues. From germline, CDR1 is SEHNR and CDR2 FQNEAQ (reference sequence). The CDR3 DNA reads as TGTGCCAGCAGTCAAATGACAGGGGCGCTGGGCGCTTTCTTT. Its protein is CASSQMTGALGAFF.

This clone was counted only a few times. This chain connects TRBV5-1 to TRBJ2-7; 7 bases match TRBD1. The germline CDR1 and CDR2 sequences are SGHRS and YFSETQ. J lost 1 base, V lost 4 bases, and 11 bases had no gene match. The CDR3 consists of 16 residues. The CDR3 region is CASSDLTGTESYEQYF. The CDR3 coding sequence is TGCGCCAGCAGCGATCTTACCGGGACAGAATCCTACGAGCAGTACTTC.

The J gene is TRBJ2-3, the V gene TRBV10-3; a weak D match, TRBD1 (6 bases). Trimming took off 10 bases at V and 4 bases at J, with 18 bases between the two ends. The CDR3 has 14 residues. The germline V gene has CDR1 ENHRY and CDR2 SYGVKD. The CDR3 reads CATQTGDGPDTQYF. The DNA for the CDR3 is TGTGCCACGCAGACAGGTGATGGCCCAGATACGCAGTATTTT.

DNA of the CDR3: TGTGCCAGCAGCCGACAGGCAAACTCTGGCGAGCAGTACTTC. It codes for CASSRQANSGEQYF. The chain employs TRBV28 and TRBJ2-7, with D possibly matching TRBD1 (6 bases). CDR3 size: 14 residues. Trimming cost V 6 bases and J 6 bases, with 18 bases left between them. Per germline, CDR1 MDHEN and CDR2 SYDVKM. Combining the CDR3 with reference TRBV28 and TRBJ2-7 gives the whole variable domain DVKVTQSSRYLVKRTGEKVFLECVQDMDHENMFWYRQDPGLGLRLIYFSYDVKMKEKGDIPEGYSVSREKKERFSLILESASTNQTSMYLCASSRQANSGEQYFGPGTRLTVT.

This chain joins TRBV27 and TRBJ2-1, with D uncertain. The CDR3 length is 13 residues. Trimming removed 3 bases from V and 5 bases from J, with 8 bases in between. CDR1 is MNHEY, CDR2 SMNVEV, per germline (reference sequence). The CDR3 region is CASSLAVNNEQFF. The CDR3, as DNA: TGTGCCAGCAGTTTGGCAGTGAACAATGAGCAGTTCTTC.

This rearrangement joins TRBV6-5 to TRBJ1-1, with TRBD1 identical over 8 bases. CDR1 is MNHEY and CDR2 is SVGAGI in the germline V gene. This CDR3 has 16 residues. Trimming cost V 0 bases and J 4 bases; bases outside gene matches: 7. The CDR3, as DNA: TGTGCCAGCAGTTACTCGACGGCAGGGGGCGGCACTGAAGCTTTCTTT. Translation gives CASSYSTAGGGTEAFF.

The CDR3: CASSPSDRANYGYTF. DNA of the CDR3: TGTGCCAGCAGCCCCTCCGACAGGGCCAACTATGGCTACACCTTC. The rearrangement uses TRBV7-3 and TRBJ1-2; 7 bases fit TRBD1. CDR1 and CDR2 from the germline V gene are SGHTA and FQGTGA. This CDR3 is 15 amino acids long. V shed 5 bases, J shed 2 bases, and the junction held 8 bases outside the gene matches.

DNA for the CDR3: TGTGCCAGCAGCACGGGACAGGGCGACTACACCTTC. Encoded protein: CASSTGQGDYTF. The chain combines TRBV7-8 with TRBJ1-2; TRBD1 matches 9 bases. Germline values: CDR1 SGHVS, CDR2 FQNEAQ. V trimming: 5 bases; J trimming: 10 bases; junction bases outside the gene matches: 5. The CDR3 contains 12 residues.

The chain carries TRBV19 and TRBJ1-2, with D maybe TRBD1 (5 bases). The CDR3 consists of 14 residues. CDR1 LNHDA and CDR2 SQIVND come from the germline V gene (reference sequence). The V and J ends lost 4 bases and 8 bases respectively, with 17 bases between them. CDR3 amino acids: CASSTYQAGDGYTF. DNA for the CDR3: TGTGCCAGTAGTACCTACCAGGCGGGGGACGGCTACACCTTC.

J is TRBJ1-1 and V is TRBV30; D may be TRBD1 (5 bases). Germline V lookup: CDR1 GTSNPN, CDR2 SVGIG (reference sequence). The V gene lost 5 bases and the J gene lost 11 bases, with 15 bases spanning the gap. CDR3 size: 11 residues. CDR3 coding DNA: TGTGCCTGGGGGGGGGAGCCCGTGGCTTTCTTT. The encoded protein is CAWGGEPVAFF.

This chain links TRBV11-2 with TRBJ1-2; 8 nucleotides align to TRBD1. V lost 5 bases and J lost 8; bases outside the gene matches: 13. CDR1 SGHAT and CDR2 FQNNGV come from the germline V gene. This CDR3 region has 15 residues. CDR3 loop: CASSPSRGHPTGYTF. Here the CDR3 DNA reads TGTGCCAGCAGCCCGAGCAGGGGGCACCCCACCGGCTACACCTTC. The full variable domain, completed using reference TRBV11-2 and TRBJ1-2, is EAGVAQSPRYKIIEKRQSVAFWCNPISGHATLYWYQQILGQGPKLLIQFQNNGVVDDSQLPKDRFSAERLKGVDSTLKIQPAKLEDSAVYLCASSPSRGHPTGYTFGSGTRLTVV.

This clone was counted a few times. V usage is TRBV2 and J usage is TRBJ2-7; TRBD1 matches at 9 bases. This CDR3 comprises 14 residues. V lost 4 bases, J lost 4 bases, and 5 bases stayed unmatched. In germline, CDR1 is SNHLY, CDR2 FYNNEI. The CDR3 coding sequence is TGTGCCAGCAGTGTAGGGACAGGGATATACGAGCAGTACTTC. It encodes CASSVGTGIYEQYF.

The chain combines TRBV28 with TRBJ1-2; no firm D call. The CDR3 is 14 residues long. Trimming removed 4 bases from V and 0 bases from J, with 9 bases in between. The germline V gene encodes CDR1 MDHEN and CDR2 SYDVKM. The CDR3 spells CASSYQSANYGYTF. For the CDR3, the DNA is TGTGCCAGCAGTTACCAGTCTGCTAACTATGGCTACACCTTC.

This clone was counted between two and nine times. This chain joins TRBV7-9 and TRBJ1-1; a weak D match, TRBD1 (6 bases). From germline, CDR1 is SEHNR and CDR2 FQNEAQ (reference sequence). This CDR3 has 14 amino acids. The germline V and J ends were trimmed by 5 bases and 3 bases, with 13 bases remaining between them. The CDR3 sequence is CASSPPWTDTEAFF. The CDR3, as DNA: TGTGCCAGCAGCCCCCCCTGGACAGACACTGAAGCTTTCTTT. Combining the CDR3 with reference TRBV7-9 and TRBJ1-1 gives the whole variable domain DTGVSQNPRHKITKRGQNVTFRCDPISEHNRLYWYRQTLGQGPEFLTYFQNEAQLEKSRLLSDRFSAERPKGSFSTLEIQRTEQGDSAMYLCASSPPWTDTEAFFGQGTRLTVV.

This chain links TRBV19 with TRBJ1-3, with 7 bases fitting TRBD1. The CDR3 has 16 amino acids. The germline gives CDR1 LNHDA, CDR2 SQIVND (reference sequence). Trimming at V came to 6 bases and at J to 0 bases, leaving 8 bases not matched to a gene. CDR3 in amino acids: CASSRTGTDSGNTIYF. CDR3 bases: TGTGCCAGTAGCCGAACCGGGACAGACTCTGGAAACACCATATATTTT.

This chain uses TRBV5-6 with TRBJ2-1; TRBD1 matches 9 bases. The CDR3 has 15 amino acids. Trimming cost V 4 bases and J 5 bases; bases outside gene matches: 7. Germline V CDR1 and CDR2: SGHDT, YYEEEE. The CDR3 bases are TGTGCCAGCAGCAAACCCGGGACAGGGAACAATGAGCAGTTCTTC. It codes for CASSKPGTGNNEQFF.

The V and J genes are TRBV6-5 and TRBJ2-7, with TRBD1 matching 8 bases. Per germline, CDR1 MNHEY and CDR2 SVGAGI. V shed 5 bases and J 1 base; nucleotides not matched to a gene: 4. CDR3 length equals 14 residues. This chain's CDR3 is CASSLDRDSYEQYF. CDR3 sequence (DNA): TGTGCCAGCAGTCTGGACAGGGATTCCTACGAGCAGTACTTC.

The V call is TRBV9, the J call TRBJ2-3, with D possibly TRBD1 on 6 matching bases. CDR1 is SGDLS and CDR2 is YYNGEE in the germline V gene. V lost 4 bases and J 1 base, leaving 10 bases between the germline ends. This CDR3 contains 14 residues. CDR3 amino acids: CASSPRQGTDTQYF. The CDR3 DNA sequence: TGTGCCAGCAGCCCCCGACAGGGCACAGATACGCAGTATTTT. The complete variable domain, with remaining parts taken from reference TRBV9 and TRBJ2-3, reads DSGVTQTPKHLITATGQRVTLRCSPRSGDLSVYWYQQSLDQGLQFLIQYYNGEERAKGNILERFSAQQFPDLHSELNLSSLELGDSALYFCASSPRQGTDTQYFGPGTRLTVL.